A single sample is the source of the 5 T cell receptor beta chains below, sequenced in a study of blood T cell repertoires in COVID-19. Generated by immunoSEQ multiplex PCR, the TCRdb table keeps only in-frame clones and is missing some. The table lists under 300,000 clones, 80% to 90% of them singletons. The sample consisted of PBMCs or T cells enriched from blood (not recorded which). These receptors came from a middle-aged woman who had been exposed to COVID-19.

The chain joins TRBV2 to TRBJ1-3; 8 bases map to TRBD1. The CDR3 spans 18 residues. CDR1 and CDR2 (germline): SNHLY, FYNNEI. After removal of 3 bases from V and 4 bases from J, the junction contained 14 bases not matched to a gene. DNA for the CDR3: TGTGCCAGCAGTGAGAAACTTCAGGGGACAGGTGACGGAAACACCATATATTTT. Translated: CASSEKLQGTGDGNTIYF.

This sequence joins TRBV6-1 and TRBJ2-5, with D possibly matching TRBD2 (6 bases). The CDR3 covers 13 residues. CDR1 MNHNS and CDR2 SASEGT come from the germline V gene. Trimming cost V 3 bases and J 7 bases, with 12 bases left between them. The CDR3 DNA reads TGTGCCAGCAGTGAGGGTCAGGGAGGGACCCAGTACTTC. Its translation is CASSEGQGGTQYF.

The chain uses TRBV3-1 (or the pseudogene TRBV3-2) and TRBJ2-1, with a tentative D call TRBD2 (5 bases). The germline V gene has CDR1 LGHDT and CDR2 YNNKEL (reference sequence). The CDR3 consists of 17 residues. V gave up 2 bases and J gave up 0 bases, with 14 bases separating them. The CDR3 coding sequence is TGTGCCAGCAGCCAAAATGGACTTTTCGGCTCCTACAATGAGCAGTTCTTC. Encoded protein: CASSQNGLFGSYNEQFF.

This clone was counted only a few times. This chain joins TRBV29-1 and TRBJ2-1; 12 nucleotides match TRBD2. The J segment lost 7 bases and the V segment lost 6 bases, leaving 1 base of the junction unmatched. The V gene's germline CDR1 is SQVTM and CDR2 ANQGSEA. This CDR3 is built from 12 residues. The CDR3 DNA follows: TGCAGCGTGACTAGCGGGAGTAATGAGCAGTTCTTC. This encodes CSVTSGSNEQFF.

The rearrangement joins TRBV18 to TRBJ2-7, with TRBD1 matching 9 bases. CDR3 length: 13 amino acids. Germline V gene sequence: CDR1 KGHSH, CDR2 LQKENI. J gave up 5 bases and V 5 bases, and 4 bases lay outside the gene matches. The CDR3 DNA is TGTGCCAGCTCATCAGGGGACAGGGACGAGCAGTACGTC. This codes for CASSSGDRDEQYV.